The T cell receptor beta chain described here comes from a study of PD-1 blockade in mismatch repair-deficient tumors. Study conclusions and caveats: After pembrolizumab, tumor-resident clones rose rapidly, then generally contracted before radiologic responses.

Concerning this clone: The target antigen is unknown.

The data were produced by immunoSEQ multiplex PCR, yet TCRdb's version contains in-frame clones alone and is incomplete. The profile shows roughly 120,000 clones, roughly 90% of them singletons. Mismatch repair deficiency was confirmed in all patients, by PCR or immunohistochemistry. The TCR-sequenced patients were three responders to pembrolizumab. Between the trimmed V and J ends, which lost 1 base and 6 bases, there was a span of 10 bases. Germline V lookup: CDR1 SGHVS, CDR2 FQNEAQ. The CDR3 extends over 13 amino acids. The receptor's source is an adult with mismatch repair-deficient cancer. V gene TRBV7-8 combines with J gene TRBJ2-7; D is undetermined. The sample in question was peripheral blood, obtained roughly 67 weeks after starting pembrolizumab. The chain's CDR3 is CASSLVGVIEQYF. DNA for the CDR3: TGTGCCAGCAGCTTAGTAGGTGTTATCGAGCAGTACTTC.